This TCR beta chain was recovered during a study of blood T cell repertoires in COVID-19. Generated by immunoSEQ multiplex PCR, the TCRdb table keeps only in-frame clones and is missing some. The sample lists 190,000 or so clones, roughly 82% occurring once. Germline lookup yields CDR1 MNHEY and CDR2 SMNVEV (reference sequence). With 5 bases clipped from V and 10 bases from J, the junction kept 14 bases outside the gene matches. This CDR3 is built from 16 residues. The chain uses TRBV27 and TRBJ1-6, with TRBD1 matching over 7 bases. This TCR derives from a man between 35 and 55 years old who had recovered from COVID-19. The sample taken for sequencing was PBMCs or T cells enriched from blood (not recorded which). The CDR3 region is CASSTNKGDRGSPLHF. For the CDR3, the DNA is TGTGCCAGCAGTACCAACAAGGGGGACAGAGGCTCACCCCTCCACTTT.